One sample yielded the 20 T cell receptor beta chains listed below, sequenced in a study of blood T cells in healthy people across ages. The second PCR ran roughly 6 to 11 cycles with a sample-barcoded 5' primer and J-beta primers. TCRdb reanalysed the 5' RACE reads using MiXCR and keeps one entry per CDR3 protein. Here the sample spans 1,800,000 or so distinct CDR3 sequences, approximately 39% being singletons. The specimen sequenced was blood. The receptors were sampled from a human donor in good health.

The V gene is TRBV20-1, the J gene TRBJ1-4, with a possible D match to TRBD1 (5 bases). The germline V and J ends were trimmed by 5 bases and 8 bases, with 15 bases remaining between them. Germline V CDR1 and CDR2: DFQATT, SNEGSKA (reference sequence). The CDR3 covers 13 residues. In nucleotides, the CDR3 is TGCAGTGCTGGGGGGGGGATTCGAGAAAAACTGTTTTTT. Translating gives CSAGGGIREKLFF.

The chain carries TRBV6-2 or TRBV6-3 and TRBJ2-7; 9 bases are a match to TRBD2. V dropped 0 bases and J dropped 7; count of bases not matched to a gene: 7. The CDR3 covers 15 residues. CDR1 and CDR2 (germline): MNHEY, SVGEGT. Here the CDR3 reads CASSYSGLASGEQYF. CDR3 DNA sequence: TGTGCCAGCAGTTACTCTGGACTAGCGTCGGGAGAGCAGTACTTC.

As for this clonotype: A much larger clone lies one base from this, so it may be a read error. The CDR3 DNA reads as TGTGCCATCAGCTCACAGGGTCACAATGAGCAGTTCTTC. This translates into CAISSQGHNEQFF. V gene TRBV10-3 combines with J gene TRBJ2-1; a weak D match, TRBD1 (6 bases). The CDR3 is 13 amino acids. V gave up 6 bases and J gave up 5 bases, with 11 bases separating them. Looked up from germline, CDR1 is ENHRY and CDR2 is SYGVKD.

This clonotype was found once. DNA for the CDR3: TGTGCTAGTGACGACAGGTTCAGCACCGGGGAGCTGTTTTTT. Protein product: CASDDRFSTGELFF. J is TRBJ2-2 and V is TRBV12-5, with D possibly being TRBD1 (6 bases). Germline V gene data show CDR1 as LGHNT and CDR2 as FRNRAP. Deletions cut 7 bases from V and 4 bases from J, with 13 bases between. The CDR3 runs to 14 residues.

The chain joins TRBV6-5 to TRBJ2-5, with TRBD2 matching 13 bases. With the DNA end fitting TRBJ2-4 better, the J assignment may be wrong. CDR1 and CDR2 (germline): MNHEY, SVGAGI. The CDR3 is made up of 21 amino acids. CDR3 bases: TGTGCCAGCAGTTACGTCCGGAGACTAGCGGGGGGTACCTCTCCCAAAAACATTCAGTACTTC. Translation: CASSYVRRLAGGTSPKNIQYF.

The chain joins TRBV6-6 to TRBJ2-3; no definite D call. V was shortened by 10 bases and J by 4 bases, with 18 bases between the two germline ends. CDR1 MNHNY and CDR2 SVGAGI come from the germline V gene (reference sequence). This CDR3 region has 14 residues. The CDR3 region is CATSRRINADTQYF. The CDR3, as DNA: TGTGCCACCTCCCGGCGGATTAACGCAGATACGCAGTATTTT.

This chain connects TRBV7-8 to TRBJ2-2; tentatively, D is TRBD1 (7 bases). V lost 0 bases to trimming and J lost 4 bases, with 15 bases between them. This CDR3 region has 17 residues. Germline lookup yields CDR1 SGHVS and CDR2 FQNEAQ. The CDR3 spells CASSLATGWRATGELFF. CDR3 in DNA: TGTGCCAGCAGCTTAGCGACAGGGTGGAGGGCCACCGGGGAGCTGTTTTTT.

The chain is built from TRBV29-1 and TRBJ2-5; D gene unclear. Germline CDR1 reads SQVTM; CDR2 reads ANQGSEA. The CDR3 contains 13 residues. V lost 4 bases and J 4 bases, leaving 13 bases between the germline ends. CDR3 region: CSVGWDIGETQYF. DNA for the CDR3: TGCAGCGTTGGATGGGATATCGGAGAGACCCAGTACTTC. The whole variable domain, filled in from reference TRBV29-1 and TRBJ2-5, reads SAVISQKPSRDICQRGTSLTIQCQVDSQVTMMFWYRQQPGQSLTLIATANQGSEATYESGFVIDKFPISRPNLTFSTLTVSNMSPEDSSIYLCSVGWDIGETQYFGPGTRLLVL.

This clonotype showed up just a few times. J is TRBJ2-1 and V is TRBV20-1; 10 positions agree with TRBD2. Trimming cost V 5 bases and J 4 bases; bases outside gene matches: 8. The CDR3 has 15 amino acids. CDR1 is DFQATT, CDR2 SNEGSKA, per germline (reference sequence). CDR3 residues: CSAETGLAYYNEQFF. The CDR3 DNA is TGCAGTGCTGAGACGGGACTAGCGTATTACAATGAGCAGTTCTTC.

The chain joins TRBV4-1 to TRBJ1-3; D remains ambiguous. The V gene's germline CDR1 is MGHRA and CDR2 YSYEKL. The CDR3 has 15 residues. The V and J ends lost 2 bases and 0 bases respectively, with 8 bases between them. Here the CDR3 reads CASSQLHASGNTIYF. The CDR3 DNA reads TGCGCCAGCAGCCAATTGCACGCCTCTGGAAACACCATATATTTT.

V and J are TRBV6-6 and TRBJ2-5; the D gene is possibly TRBD1 (6 bases). This CDR3 has 12 residues. Looked up from germline, CDR1 is MNHNY and CDR2 is SVGAGI (reference sequence). The ends were cut back, 8 bases at V and 2 bases at J, with 9 bases in the middle. For the CDR3, the DNA is TGTGCCAGCGAGGGGACACAAGAGACCCAGTACTTC. The encoded protein is CASEGTQETQYF.

The count of this clonotype is one. The genes are TRBV19 and TRBJ1-2, with D maybe TRBD1 (6 bases). Looked up from germline, CDR1 is LNHDA and CDR2 is SQIVND (reference sequence). Trimming pared 4 bases from V and 8 bases from J, leaving 23 bases between. The CDR3 has 16 amino acids. The CDR3 loop reads CASSTRTGKAVTGYTF. CDR3 sequence (DNA): TGTGCCAGTAGTACCCGTACAGGGAAAGCAGTTACCGGCTACACCTTC.

The chain is built from TRBV7-6 and TRBJ2-1; 10 bases align to TRBD1. This CDR3 spans 15 amino acids. Looked up from germline, CDR1 is SGHVS and CDR2 is FNYEAQ. Trimming removed 1 base from V and 9 bases from J; junction bases left unmatched: 6. The CDR3 here is CASSLDGTGDFEQFF. The CDR3 nucleotides are TGTGCCAGCAGCTTAGACGGGACAGGGGACTTTGAGCAGTTCTTC.

This clonotype was observed at least ten times. V is TRBV12-3 or TRBV12-4 and J is TRBJ2-1, with D tentatively TRBD2 (5 bases). V was shortened by 6 bases and J by 9 bases, with 9 bases between the two germline ends. The CDR3 is made up of 11 amino acids. The CDR3 here is CASSPRGEQFF. The CDR3 DNA follows: TGTGCCAGCAGCCCCCGGGGTGAGCAGTTCTTC.

The chain joins TRBV27 to TRBJ2-1; 7 bases map to TRBD2. The junction had 5 bases not matched to a gene; V was cut back by 3 bases and J by 6 bases. Per the germline V gene, CDR1 is MNHEY and CDR2 is SMNVEV (reference sequence). The CDR3 is 14 amino acids. For the CDR3, the DNA is TGTGCCAGCAGTTTGGGGGGGGGATTCAATGAGCAGTTCTTC. This sequence encodes CASSLGGGFNEQFF.

This clonotype turned up a few times. The chain uses TRBV29-1 and TRBJ1-1, with D tentatively TRBD1 (6 bases). V was pared by 3 bases and J by 4 bases, with 12 bases between. The CDR3 extends over 13 amino acids. From germline, CDR1 is SQVTM and CDR2 ANQGSEA. CDR3 sequence (DNA): TGCAGCGTTGAGGGAGGAGGGGGCACTGAAGCTTTCTTT. This sequence encodes CSVEGGGGTEAFF.

The sample holds one count of this clonotype. The V call is TRBV7-2, the J call TRBJ2-2; maybe TRBD2 (6 bases). CDR3 length equals 14 residues. V was pared by 5 bases and J by 5 bases, with 12 bases between. In germline, CDR1 is SGHTA, CDR2 FQGNSA. The CDR3 DNA sequence: TGTGCCAGCAGCAAAAATCGGGGGACCGGGGAGCTGTTTTTT. Protein: CASSKNRGTGELFF.

V is TRBV29-1 and J is TRBJ2-1, with 9 bases matching TRBD2. After removal of 7 bases from V and 5 bases from J, the junction contained 12 bases not matched to a gene. The CDR3 length is 15 residues. Germline assignment: CDR1 SQVTM and CDR2 ANQGSEA. The CDR3 spells CSGGGRLAVHNEQFF. CDR3 sequence (DNA): TGCAGCGGAGGGGGACGACTAGCGGTACACAATGAGCAGTTCTTC.

The table lists this clonotype with a few counts. The chain couples TRBV6-2 or TRBV6-3 to TRBJ2-1; 7 bases map to TRBD2. With V trimmed by 0 bases and J by 6 bases, 2 bases remained unmatched. CDR1 MNHEY and CDR2 SVGEGT come from the germline V gene. This CDR3 is 14 amino acids long. As DNA, the CDR3 is TGTGCCAGCAGTTACTCAGGGAGGGCCAATGAGCAGTTCTTC. Translated, it gives CASSYSGRANEQFF.

In the case of this clonotype: Its ends do not fully match the called genes, so a read error is possible. The chain recombines TRBV12-3 or TRBV12-4 with TRBJ2-6; D is possibly TRBD2 (5 bases). The CDR3 extends over 13 amino acids. The CDR3 spells CASSHLTRGWHFF. The CDR3 nucleotides read TGTGCCAGCAGCCATCTAACCCGGGGTTGGCATTTCTTC.